Following are 19 T cell receptor beta chains from one sample sequenced in a study of blood T cell repertoires in COVID-19. Profiled with immunoSEQ multiplex PCR; TCRdb holds only in-frame clones, not every one. This table has 60,000 to 85,000 clones, about 69% appearing once. Specimen: peripheral blood. These receptors were collected from a man in his 70s with acute or convalescent COVID-19.

This clone was detected only a few times. The V call is TRBV11-2, the J call TRBJ1-2, with D uncertain. The germline V gene encodes CDR1 SGHAT and CDR2 FQNNGV. The CDR3 sequence is 12 residues long. Deletions cut 4 bases from V and 3 bases from J, with 6 bases between. The CDR3 DNA reads as TGTGCCAGCAGCTCCCCCTACTATGGCTACACCTTC. Amino acids: CASSSPYYGYTF.

This clone occurred a few times. J is TRBJ2-7 and V is TRBV18; 12 positions agree with TRBD1. CDR3 length equals 15 residues. The germline gives CDR1 KGHSH, CDR2 LQKENI. Trimming removed 3 bases from V and 3 bases from J; junction bases left unmatched: 3. The CDR3 sequence: CASSPGTGGFYEQYF. The CDR3 bases are TGTGCCAGCTCACCTGGGACAGGGGGCTTCTACGAGCAGTACTTC.

This sequence joins TRBV4-2 and TRBJ2-1, with D possibly TRBD2 on 6 matching bases. The germline gives CDR1 LGHNA, CDR2 YNFKEQ. The CDR3 covers 19 residues. Trimming took 0 bases from V and 12 from J, leaving 30 bases between them. Written as DNA, the CDR3 is TGTGCCAGCAGCCAAGATTTCCCCGTGGAGGGCCGAGGTAGGCTTACGCAGTTCTTC. This gives the protein CASSQDFPVEGRGRLTQFF.

The chain recombines TRBV6-2 or TRBV6-3 with TRBJ1-4; a weak D match, TRBD1 (5 bases). The CDR3 runs to 14 residues. Germline V gene data show CDR1 as MNHEY and CDR2 as SVGEGT. Trimming pared 4 bases from V and 8 bases from J, leaving 14 bases between. The CDR3 loop reads CASSWGETAEKLFF. DNA of the CDR3: TGTGCCAGCAGTTGGGGCGAGACGGCCGAAAAACTGTTTTTT.

The gene calls are TRBV3-1 (or the pseudogene TRBV3-2) and TRBJ2-3; 7 bases fit TRBD2. Germline loops: CDR1 LGHDT, CDR2 YNNKEL (reference sequence). Germline trimming cut 4 bases from V and 6 bases from J; bases unmatched to any gene: 7. The CDR3 has 14 amino acids. CDR3 sequence reads: CASSPGGWVDTQYF. The CDR3 nucleotides are TGTGCCAGCAGCCCCGGGGGGTGGGTGGATACGCAGTATTTT.

J is TRBJ1-2 and V is TRBV5-8, with 7 positions matching TRBD1. Germline CDR1 and CDR2: SGHTS and YDEGEE. Trimming cost V 4 bases and J 6 bases; bases outside gene matches: 9. The CDR3 runs to 14 residues. This CDR3 reads CASSLPTGIHGYTF. The CDR3, as DNA: TGTGCCAGCAGCCTACCGACAGGGATCCATGGCTACACCTTC.

The chain recombines TRBV28 with TRBJ1-6; 7 bases match TRBD1. Germline V gene data show CDR1 as MDHEN and CDR2 as SYDVKM. Trimming took 6 bases from V and 6 from J; bases not matched to a gene: 5. CDR3 length: 14 residues. CDR3 sequence reads: CASSSGGINSPLHF. CDR3 nucleotides: TGTGCCAGCAGCTCAGGGGGTATTAATTCACCCCTCCACTTT. The full variable domain, rest sourced from reference TRBV28 and TRBJ1-6, is DVKVTQSSRYLVKRTGEKVFLECVQDMDHENMFWYRQDPGLGLRLIYFSYDVKMKEKGDIPEGYSVSREKKERFSLILESASTNQTSMYLCASSSGGINSPLHFGNGTRLTVT.

J is TRBJ2-7 and V is TRBV5-1, with a tentative D call TRBD1 (5 bases). V lost 4 bases to trimming and J lost 1 base, with 9 bases between them. The CDR3 covers 13 residues. Germline values: CDR1 SGHRS, CDR2 YFSETQ. CDR3 sequence: CASSLDTSYEQYF. In DNA, the CDR3 is TGCGCCAGCAGCCTGGACACGTCCTACGAGCAGTACTTC. Together with reference TRBV5-1 and TRBJ2-7, the CDR3 gives the full variable domain: KAGVTQTPRYLIKTRGQQVTLSCSPISGHRSVSWYQQTPGQGLQFLFEYFSETQRNKGNFPGRFSGRQFSNSRSEMNVSTLELGDSALYLCASSLDTSYEQYFGPGTRLTVT.

As regards this clone: The junction departs from germline at one end; a sequencing error may be responsible. V usage is TRBV5-6 and J usage is TRBJ2-7; possibly TRBD1 for D (7 bases). The germline CDR1 and CDR2 sequences are SGHDT and YYEEEE. The CDR3 has 11 residues. The CDR3 is CASSLGTGEDF. The CDR3 DNA reads as TGTGCCAGCAGCTTGGGAACAGGGGAGGACTTC.

The chain combines TRBV18 with TRBJ1-2; 9 bases agree with TRBD1. V was pared by 3 bases and J by 4 bases, with 3 bases of the junction left unmatched. There are 14 residues in the CDR3. Germline loops: CDR1 KGHSH, CDR2 LQKENI. Written as DNA, the CDR3 is TGTGCCAGCTCACCCGCGACAGGGGGCTATGGCTACACCTTC. Amino acids: CASSPATGGYGYTF.

The J gene is TRBJ1-3, the V gene TRBV6-6; the D gene is possibly TRBD1 (5 bases). The length of the CDR3 is 19 residues. V was pared by 5 bases and J by 0 bases, with 23 bases between. From germline, CDR1 is MNHNY and CDR2 SVGAGI (reference sequence). The CDR3 protein is CASSPPIGHLPASGNTIYF. DNA of the CDR3: TGTGCCAGCAGTCCTCCGATCGGACACCTTCCAGCCTCTGGAAACACCATATATTTT.

Note on this clone: Other DNA sequences in the same sample also yield this CDR3. The chain links TRBV3-1 (or the pseudogene TRBV3-2) to TRBJ1-5, with D hard to call. The CDR3 sequence is 13 residues long. Germline lookup yields CDR1 LGHDT and CDR2 YNNKEL (reference sequence). Between the trimmed V and J ends, which lost 3 bases and 4 bases, there was a span of 7 bases. The CDR3 nucleotides are TGTGCCAGCAGCCAGGGAGGGAATCAGCCCCAGCATTTT. Translated: CASSQGGNQPQHF.

J is TRBJ2-2 and V is TRBV9, with 9 bases matching TRBD2. The CDR3 extends over 16 amino acids. Looked up from germline, CDR1 is SGDLS and CDR2 is YYNGEE. With 2 bases clipped from V and 4 bases from J, the junction kept 6 bases outside the gene matches. The DNA of the CDR3 is TGTGCCAGCAGCGTCGGTAGCGGGAGAGGCACCGGGGAGCTGTTTTTT. Translation gives CASSVGSGRGTGELFF. The entire variable domain, with the rest obtained from reference TRBV9 and TRBJ2-2, is as follows: DSGVTQTPKHLITATGQRVTLRCSPRSGDLSVYWYQQSLDQGLQFLIQYYNGEERAKGNILERFSAQQFPDLHSELNLSSLELGDSALYFCASSVGSGRGTGELFFGEGSRLTVL.

The rearrangement uses TRBV7-9 and TRBJ2-7; D unclear. Germline loops: CDR1 SEHNR, CDR2 FQNEAQ (reference sequence). The V and J ends lost 4 bases and 3 bases respectively, with 7 bases between them. The CDR3 is 12 residues long. The DNA for the CDR3 is TGTGCCAGCAGCTCCTCTATCTACGAGCAGTACTTC. Protein product: CASSSSIYEQYF.

The J gene is TRBJ2-1, the V gene TRBV19, with D possibly being TRBD2 (5 bases). The V gene lost 4 bases and the J gene lost 4 bases, with 11 bases spanning the gap. This CDR3 spans 14 amino acids. Germline V CDR1 and CDR2: LNHDA, SQIVND (reference sequence). This CDR3 is CASSTLAGYNEQFF. The CDR3, as DNA: TGTGCCAGTAGTACCCTCGCGGGTTACAATGAGCAGTTCTTC.

This chain uses TRBV6-6 with TRBJ1-1, with 9 bases fitting TRBD1. The CDR3 sequence is 13 residues long. Trimming cost V 4 bases and J 3 bases; bases outside gene matches: 0. Germline lookup yields CDR1 MNHNY and CDR2 SVGAGI (reference sequence). CDR3 residues: CASSWDRDTEAFF. DNA of the CDR3: TGTGCCAGCAGTTGGGACAGGGACACTGAAGCTTTCTTT.

The genes are TRBV25-1 and TRBJ1-6; tentatively, D is TRBD1 (5 bases). CDR1 and CDR2 from the germline V gene are MGHDK and SYGVNS. Trimming pared 4 bases from V and 10 bases from J, leaving 8 bases between. This CDR3 has 12 amino acids. CDR3 DNA: TGTGCCAGCAGTGGTCCAGGGTCACCCCTCCACTTT. This sequence encodes CASSGPGSPLHF. The full variable domain, completed using reference TRBV25-1 and TRBJ1-6, is EADIYQTPRYLVIGTGKKITLECSQTMGHDKMYWYQQDPGMELHLIHYSYGVNSTEKGDLSSESTVSRIRTEHFPLTLESARPSHTSQYLCASSGPGSPLHFGNGTRLTVT.

This chain connects TRBV28 to TRBJ2-7, with 7 bases identical to TRBD2. The V gene's germline CDR1 is MDHEN and CDR2 SYDVKM. The CDR3 extends over 12 amino acids. J gave up 6 bases and V 2 bases, and 1 base lay outside the gene matches. The CDR3 DNA is TGTGCCAGCAGTTTAGGGGGGGTCGAGCAGTACTTC. It translates to CASSLGGVEQYF.

V gene TRBV28 combines with J gene TRBJ1-2, with a weak D call TRBD1 (6 bases). With 6 bases removed from V and 7 bases from J, the gap between germline ends came to 12 bases. Germline V gene lookup returns CDR1 MDHEN and CDR2 SYDVKM. The CDR3 runs 12 residues. The CDR3 loop is CASSGQWGGYTF. The CDR3 DNA follows: TGTGCCAGCAGCGGACAGTGGGGTGGCTACACCTTC.